A selection of T cell receptor beta chains follows, all from one sample in a study of vaccination effects on CD4 cells after COVID-19. Generated by immunoSEQ multiplex PCR, the TCRdb table keeps only in-frame clones and is missing some. Among roughly 17,000 clones listed, 65% to 75% were seen once. What these receptors recognize is not known. Here the sequenced sample was CD4+ T cells from PBMCs cultured with SARS-CoV-2 spike peptides, taken after COVID-19 vaccination. The origin of the receptors is a human donor who had a prior SARS-CoV-2 infection. The CDR3 runs from the conserved cysteine through the conserved F or W. The D gene is left open where the match is weak. For some rows the clone size is stated as once, few or many, or as a class when expanded; others skip it.

d_gene: TRBD2
abundance: few
j_gene: TRBJ2-2
v_gene: TRBV11-2
CDR3aa: CASSLVGLAGFKGELFF
CDR3nt: TGTGCCAGCAGCTTAGTGGGTCTAGCGGGGTTTAAAGGGGAGCTGTTTTTT

d_gene: -
abundance: once
j_gene: TRBJ2-7
v_gene: TRBV27
CDR3aa: CASRRNNEQYF
CDR3nt: TGTGCCAGCAGAAGAAATAACGAGCAGTACTTC

d_gene: TRBD2
abundance: few
j_gene: TRBJ2-1
v_gene: TRBV7-3
CDR3aa: CASQARGGMGQRQFF
CDR3nt: TGTGCCAGCCAAGCTAGGGGAGGGATGGGGCAACGGCAGTTCTTC

d_gene: -
abundance: -
j_gene: TRBJ2-1
v_gene: TRBV5-4
CDR3aa: CASSLDRDSYRDEQFF
CDR3nt: TGTGCCAGCAGCTTGGACCGGGACTCCTATAGGGATGAGCAGTTCTTC

d_gene: -
abundance: -
j_gene: TRBJ1-3
v_gene: TRBV5-1
CDR3aa: CASREVGSGNTIYF
CDR3nt: TGCGCCAGCAGAGAGGTAGGGTCTGGAAACACCATATATTTT

d_gene: TRBD2
abundance: -
j_gene: TRBJ2-1
v_gene: TRBV2
CDR3aa: CASHRTSGNNEQFF
CDR3nt: TGTGCCAGTCACCGGACTAGCGGCAACAATGAGCAGTTCTTC

d_gene: TRBD1
abundance: once
j_gene: TRBJ1-1
v_gene: TRBV11-1
CDR3aa: CASSKRQGAHTEAFF
CDR3nt: TGTGCCAGCAGCAAACGACAGGGGGCACACACTGAAGCTTTCTTT

d_gene: -
abundance: -
j_gene: TRBJ2-3
v_gene: TRBV10-3
CDR3aa: CAISEFRAGVTDTQYF
CDR3nt: TGTGCCATCAGTGAGTTCCGAGCTGGTGTCACAGATACGCAGTATTTT

d_gene: -
abundance: -
j_gene: TRBJ2-1
v_gene: TRBV21-1
CDR3aa: CASNPPGVSGSNEQFF
CDR3nt: TGTGCCAGCAACCCCCCTGGGGTGAGCGGGAGTAATGAGCAGTTCTTC

d_gene: -
abundance: -
j_gene: TRBJ2-5
v_gene: TRBV7-3
CDR3aa: CASSPTGLQETQYF
CDR3nt: TGTGCCAGCAGCCCCACAGGGCTGCAAGAGACCCAGTACTTC

d_gene: -
abundance: -
j_gene: TRBJ1-1
v_gene: TRBV11-3
CDR3aa: CASSSDGGHTEAFF
CDR3nt: TGTGCCAGCAGCTCGGACGGTGGCCACACTGAAGCTTTCTTT

d_gene: -
abundance: once
j_gene: TRBJ2-5
v_gene: TRBV11-2
CDR3aa: CASSSLSGRQETQYF
CDR3nt: TGTGCCAGCAGCTCCCTGTCGGGTCGCCAAGAGACCCAGTACTTC

d_gene: -
abundance: -
j_gene: TRBJ1-5
v_gene: TRBV6-2/TRBV6-3
CDR3aa: CASSYYPGAGVPQHF
CDR3nt: TGTGCCAGCAGTTACTATCCAGGGGCTGGGGTGCCCCAGCATTTT

d_gene: TRBD2
abundance: -
j_gene: TRBJ2-2
v_gene: TRBV3-1/TRBV3-2
CDR3aa: CASSQGSGALLTGELFF
CDR3nt: TGTGCCAGCAGCCAGGGGAGCGGGGCGCTACTCACCGGGGAGCTGTTTTTT

d_gene: -
abundance: -
j_gene: TRBJ1-1
v_gene: TRBV5-1
CDR3aa: CASRTEVNTEAFF
CDR3nt: TGCGCCAGCCGGACGGAAGTAAACACTGAAGCTTTCTTT

d_gene: -
abundance: -
j_gene: TRBJ1-4
v_gene: TRBV11-2
CDR3aa: CASSLDRVGGEKLFF
CDR3nt: TGTGCCAGCAGCTTAGATCGCGTAGGAGGGGAAAAACTGTTTTTT

d_gene: -
abundance: -
j_gene: TRBJ2-5
v_gene: TRBV30
CDR3aa: CAWSVSGEGTQYF
CDR3nt: TGTGCCTGGAGTGTATCGGGAGAGGGGACCCAGTACTTC

d_gene: TRBD1
abundance: -
j_gene: TRBJ1-3
v_gene: TRBV18
CDR3aa: CASSEGQAYSGNTIYF
CDR3nt: TGTGCCAGCTCAGAGGGACAGGCATACTCTGGAAACACCATATATTTT

d_gene: TRBD2
abundance: -
j_gene: TRBJ2-1
v_gene: TRBV15
CDR3aa: CATSPAGLAGQYEQFF
CDR3nt: TGTGCCACCAGCCCCGCGGGACTAGCGGGGCAGTATGAGCAGTTCTTC

d_gene: -
abundance: -
j_gene: TRBJ1-6
v_gene: TRBV18
CDR3aa: CASSLQSPNGSPLHF
CDR3nt: TGTGCCAGCTCACTCCAGTCCCCTAACGGTTCACCCCTCCACTTT

d_gene: -
abundance: -
j_gene: TRBJ1-6
v_gene: TRBV5-1
CDR3aa: CASSLDDRPNYNSPLHF
CDR3nt: TGCGCCAGCAGCTTGGATGACAGACCTAATTATAATTCACCCCTCCACTTT

d_gene: TRBD1
abundance: -
j_gene: TRBJ1-2
v_gene: TRBV29-1
CDR3aa: CSVLGQGLYGYTF
CDR3nt: TGCAGCGTCCTAGGACAGGGCCTCTATGGCTACACCTTC

d_gene: TRBD2
abundance: -
j_gene: TRBJ2-1
v_gene: TRBV5-1
CDR3aa: CASRTSGVYNEQFF
CDR3nt: TGCGCCAGCAGGACTAGCGGAGTCTACAATGAGCAGTTCTTC

d_gene: -
abundance: -
j_gene: TRBJ2-5
v_gene: TRBV10-3
CDR3aa: CAISESETQYF
CDR3nt: TGTGCCATCAGTGAGTCAGAGACCCAGTACTTC

d_gene: -
abundance: -
j_gene: TRBJ1-2
v_gene: TRBV5-4
CDR3aa: CASSTGTRNYGYTF
CDR3nt: TGTGCCAGCAGCACGGGGACAAGAAACTATGGCTACACCTTC

d_gene: -
abundance: -
j_gene: TRBJ2-4
v_gene: TRBV6-5
CDR3aa: CASSSSRGGIKNIQYF
CDR3nt: TGTGCCAGCAGTTCCTCCAGGGGGGGGATTAAAAACATTCAGTACTTC

d_gene: TRBD2
abundance: -
j_gene: TRBJ2-3
v_gene: TRBV11-2
CDR3aa: CASSPRLAGPITDTQYF
CDR3nt: TGTGCCAGCAGCCCAAGACTAGCGGGGCCGATCACAGATACGCAGTATTTT

d_gene: -
abundance: once
j_gene: TRBJ2-7
v_gene: TRBV11-2
CDR3aa: CASSSQARTQYF
CDR3nt: TGTGCCAGCAGCTCCCAAGCCCGAACGCAGTACTTC

d_gene: TRBD1
abundance: -
j_gene: TRBJ2-7
v_gene: TRBV18
CDR3aa: CASSPDRASYEQYF
CDR3nt: TGTGCCAGCTCACCTGACAGGGCCTCCTACGAGCAGTACTTC

d_gene: -
abundance: -
j_gene: TRBJ2-5
v_gene: TRBV9
CDR3aa: CASSVGAGEVETQYF
CDR3nt: TGTGCCAGCAGCGTAGGTGCAGGGGAAGTAGAGACCCAGTACTTC

d_gene: -
abundance: few
j_gene: TRBJ2-2
v_gene: TRBV2
CDR3aa: CASQGTGELFF
CDR3nt: TGTGCCAGCCAGGGCACCGGGGAGCTGTTTTTT

d_gene: -
abundance: medium-sized
j_gene: TRBJ2-3
v_gene: TRBV29-1
CDR3aa: CSGGRMDTQYF
CDR3nt: TGCAGCGGAGGGAGAATGGATACGCAGTATTTT

d_gene: TRBD2
abundance: -
j_gene: TRBJ2-7
v_gene: TRBV5-1
CDR3aa: CASSHGTSGGQIQITYEQYF
CDR3nt: TGCGCCAGCAGCCATGGGACTAGCGGGGGGCAAATTCAAATTACCTACGAGCAGTACTTC

d_gene: TRBD1
abundance: -
j_gene: TRBJ1-4
v_gene: TRBV2
CDR3aa: CASSENRGANEKLFF
CDR3nt: TGTGCCAGCAGTGAAAACAGGGGCGCTAATGAAAAACTGTTTTTT

d_gene: -
abundance: -
j_gene: TRBJ2-7
v_gene: TRBV18
CDR3aa: CASSPGYAGGEQYF
CDR3nt: TGTGCCAGCTCACCAGGCTACGCCGGAGGCGAGCAGTACTTC

d_gene: -
abundance: -
j_gene: TRBJ2-7
v_gene: TRBV12-2
CDR3aa: CASRLQTGRASYEQYF
CDR3nt: TGTGCAAGTCGCTTGCAGACAGGACGAGCCTCCTACGAGCAGTACTTC

d_gene: -
abundance: -
j_gene: TRBJ1-2
v_gene: TRBV5-6
CDR3aa: CASSALDYGYTF
CDR3nt: TGTGCCAGCAGCGCACTAGACTATGGCTACACCTTC

d_gene: -
abundance: -
j_gene: TRBJ1-2
v_gene: TRBV5-4
CDR3aa: CASSFGTDYGYTF
CDR3nt: TGTGCCAGCAGCTTCGGGACCGATTATGGCTACACCTTC

d_gene: -
abundance: -
j_gene: TRBJ2-7
v_gene: TRBV28
CDR3aa: CASSLAPRGYEQYF
CDR3nt: TGTGCCAGCAGTTTAGCGCCGCGGGGCTACGAGCAGTACTTC

d_gene: TRBD1
abundance: -
j_gene: TRBJ1-4
v_gene: TRBV7-8
CDR3aa: CASSLGRGLSEKLFF
CDR3nt: TGTGCCAGCAGCTTAGGGAGGGGGCTAAGCGAAAAACTGTTTTTT

d_gene: TRBD1
abundance: -
j_gene: TRBJ2-7
v_gene: TRBV29-1
CDR3aa: CSVVGGQGIHEQYF
CDR3nt: TGCAGCGTTGTAGGGGGACAGGGGATTCACGAGCAGTACTTC

d_gene: -
abundance: -
j_gene: TRBJ1-4
v_gene: TRBV9
CDR3aa: CASSIEPGVNEKLFF
CDR3nt: TGTGCCAGCAGCATCGAACCCGGGGTAAATGAAAAACTGTTTTTT

d_gene: -
abundance: -
j_gene: TRBJ2-7
v_gene: TRBV27
CDR3aa: CASSWDELYEQYF
CDR3nt: TGTGCCAGCAGTTGGGACGAACTCTACGAGCAGTACTTC

d_gene: TRBD1
abundance: few
j_gene: TRBJ2-7
v_gene: TRBV3-1/TRBV3-2
CDR3aa: CASSPPGQGPVGEQYF
CDR3nt: TGTGCCAGCAGCCCACCGGGACAGGGACCCGTGGGGGAGCAGTACTTC

d_gene: -
abundance: -
j_gene: TRBJ2-1
v_gene: TRBV30
CDR3aa: CARSMKTYNEQFF
CDR3nt: TGTGCCCGCTCTATGAAGACCTACAATGAGCAGTTCTTC

d_gene: -
abundance: -
j_gene: TRBJ2-1
v_gene: TRBV7-3
CDR3aa: CASSRSGDYNEQFF
CDR3nt: TGTGCCAGCAGCCGGAGCGGAGATTACAATGAGCAGTTCTTC

d_gene: TRBD2
abundance: -
j_gene: TRBJ2-5
v_gene: TRBV25-1
CDR3aa: CASSEYTAGDRYQETQYF
CDR3nt: TGTGCCAGCAGTGAATATACTGCGGGGGACCGCTACCAAGAGACCCAGTACTTC

d_gene: -
abundance: -
j_gene: TRBJ2-7
v_gene: TRBV18
CDR3aa: CASSPIRDLSYEQYF
CDR3nt: TGTGCCAGCTCACCAATTCGAGATTTATCCTACGAGCAGTACTTC